This T cell receptor (beta chain) emerged from a study of T cell responses to AZD1222 COVID-19 vaccine. Details on this clone: Its cognate antigen is unknown.

The repertoire was sequenced with immunoSEQ multiplex PCR; TCRdb's copy has only in-frame clones and lacks some. The repertoire holds 89,000 or so clones, 86% seen once, with about 6% in the top ten. Pooled samples include second doses given at about 4 or 12 weeks. Study results and caveats: There were mostly white British donors and more females than males, and clonal diversity was possibly underestimated.

The germline V gene has CDR1 MRHNA and CDR2 SNTAGT. V shed 6 bases and J shed 1 base, with 11 bases lying between them. The CDR3 extends over 14 amino acids. Source: peripheral blood, taken 28 days after the second AZD1222 dose. The gene calls are TRBV6-4 and TRBJ2-3, with a possible D match to TRBD2 (6 bases). The receptor's source is an adult who received the AZD1222 COVID-19 vaccine. The CDR3 DNA sequence: TGTGCCAGCAGCGGGACTGGGGGCACAGATACGCAGTATTTT. Encoded protein: CASSGTGGTDTQYF.